This entry features one T cell receptor (beta chain) sequence. CDR1 is GTSNPN, CDR2 SVGIG, per germline (reference sequence). J was trimmed by 3 bases and V by 0 bases; bases with no gene match: 6. The CDR3 runs 15 residues. This entry belongs to a study of blood T cell repertoires in COVID-19. The table came from immunoSEQ multiplex PCR; TCRdb's copy has only in-frame clones and leaves some out. The repertoire holds 65,000 to 80,000 clones, with 90% as singletons. Sample: peripheral blood. The rearrangement joins TRBV30 to TRBJ2-3, with 7 bases identical to TRBD1. The TCR originated in a human donor in a cohort sampled during active COVID-19. The CDR3 here is CAWSVQGRGTDTQYF. The CDR3, as DNA: TGTGCCTGGAGTGTACAAGGCAGGGGGACAGATACGCAGTATTTT.